The 9 T cell receptor beta chains given below trace back to one sample, sequenced in a study of cytomegalovirus exposure and HLA in healthy donors. The PCR made use of 60 Vbeta and 13 Jbeta primers. The protocol was immunoSEQ multiplex PCR, while the TCRdb copy is restricted to in-frame clones and leaves out a portion. This table holds roughly 100,000 clones, 70% to 80% found once. Sequencing was done on a sample of PBMCs. The receptor set was obtained from a man between 50 and 59 years old in good health and CMV-seropositive.

The chain joins TRBV28 to TRBJ1-6, with 7 positions matching TRBD1. Germline V CDR1 and CDR2: MDHEN, SYDVKM. The trim removed 5 bases at V and 3 bases at J, leaving 4 bases unmatched. The CDR3 runs 15 residues. The DNA for the CDR3 is TGTGCCAGCAGTCCGGGACAGTACTATAATTCACCCCTCCACTTT. Protein product: CASSPGQYYNSPLHF.

The genes are TRBV4-1 and TRBJ1-2; the D gene is possibly TRBD1 (6 bases). Germline V gene lookup returns CDR1 MGHRA and CDR2 YSYEKL. This CDR3 has 15 amino acids. Trimming pared 3 bases from V and 0 bases from J, leaving 11 bases between. CDR3 nucleotide sequence: TGCGCCAGCAGCCACCGGGACATATCTAACTATGGCTACACCTTC. Translated, it gives CASSHRDISNYGYTF.

The V call is TRBV5-1, the J call TRBJ1-2; D ambiguous. This CDR3 comprises 12 residues. V lost 0 bases and J lost 6, with 6 bases in between. Germline lookup yields CDR1 SGHRS and CDR2 YFSETQ. The CDR3 is CASSLGLDGYTF. In DNA form, the CDR3 reads TGCGCCAGCAGCTTGGGGCTAGATGGCTACACCTTC.

The CDR3 region has the DNA TGTGCCAGCAGCTCTTTGACAGGGTCTAGAGAGCAGTACTTC. It codes for CASSSLTGSREQYF. This sequence joins TRBV5-6 and TRBJ2-7, with 7 bases identical to TRBD1. The CDR3 runs 14 residues. Germline V lookup: CDR1 SGHDT, CDR2 YYEEEE. V lost 3 bases, J lost 7 bases, and 10 bases stayed unmatched.

The rearrangement uses TRBV13 and TRBJ1-1; D not certain. The V gene's germline CDR1 is PRHDT and CDR2 FYEKMQ (reference sequence). The CDR3 length is 14 residues. Trimming pared 0 bases from V and 4 bases from J, leaving 9 bases between. CDR3 sequence: CASSLGRGGTEAFF. For the CDR3, the DNA is TGTGCCAGCAGCTTAGGGCGGGGAGGCACTGAAGCTTTCTTT.

This clone was seen a handful of times. The gene calls are TRBV12-5 and TRBJ2-1, with 8 bases identical to TRBD2. This CDR3 is built from 17 residues. Germline trimming cut 2 bases from V and 0 bases from J; bases unmatched to any gene: 6. CDR1 is LGHNT and CDR2 is FRNRAP in the germline V gene. The DNA for the CDR3 is TGTGCTAGTGGTTTGCCTAGCGGGCGCAGCTCCTACAATGAGCAGTTCTTC. It translates to CASGLPSGRSSYNEQFF.

The V call is TRBV5-1, the J call TRBJ2-1; 9 nucleotides agree with TRBD2. The germline gives CDR1 SGHRS, CDR2 YFSETQ. There are 14 residues in the CDR3. J gave up 7 bases and V 5 bases, and 7 bases lay outside the gene matches. The CDR3 sequence: CASSTAGGWNEQFF. The CDR3 DNA reads TGCGCCAGCAGTACCGCGGGGGGGTGGAATGAGCAGTTCTTC. The entire variable domain, with the rest obtained from reference TRBV5-1 and TRBJ2-1, is as follows: KAGVTQTPRYLIKTRGQQVTLSCSPISGHRSVSWYQQTPGQGLQFLFEYFSETQRNKGNFPGRFSGRQFSNSRSEMNVSTLELGDSALYLCASSTAGGWNEQFFGPGTRLTVL.

This clone was observed once. Germline and junction disagree at one end, which may indicate a read error. The chain joins TRBV5-1 to TRBJ2-2; 7 positions agree with TRBD2. Germline V gene sequence: CDR1 SGHRS, CDR2 YFSETQ. This CDR3 region has 15 residues. The CDR3 region is CAGSLGGGNTGELFF. CDR3 bases: TGCGCCGGCAGCTTAGGCGGGGGGAACACCGGGGAGCTGTTTTTT.

The chain is built from TRBV6-1 and TRBJ1-1; D may be TRBD1 (5 bases). The CDR3 covers 13 residues. V shed 4 bases and J shed 5 bases, with 11 bases lying between them. Germline values: CDR1 MNHNS, CDR2 SASEGT. Here the CDR3 reads CASSARAGTEAFF. In nucleotides, the CDR3 is TGTGCCAGCAGTGCCAGGGCTGGGACTGAAGCTTTCTTT.